A single sample gave rise to the 30 T cell receptor beta chains below, sequenced in a study of OX40 agonist ivuxolimab in advanced cancers. Only in-frame clones appear in the TCRdb table, and some are missing; sequencing was by immunoSEQ multiplex PCR. The sample carries 55,000 to 60,000 clones, 65% to 85% recorded once. Specimen: CD4+ or CD8+ T cells sorted from blood, collected in a trial of the OX40 agonist ivuxolimab. The receptors come from an adult with an advanced solid tumor such as melanoma, head and neck, liver or kidney cancer.

This chain joins TRBV4-3 and TRBJ2-1; D unclear. Germline lookup yields CDR1 LGHNA and CDR2 YSLEER. The CDR3 consists of 13 residues. Trimming cost V 2 bases and J 8 bases, with 10 bases left between them. CDR3 coding DNA: TGCGCCAGCAGCCAAAGGGTGTACGATGAGCAGTTCTTC. Amino acids: CASSQRVYDEQFF.

The chain recombines TRBV18 with TRBJ1-4, with unresolved D. Germline CDR1 reads KGHSH; CDR2 reads LQKENI. V was shortened by 6 bases and J by 6 bases, with 8 bases between the two germline ends. The CDR3 runs 12 residues. The CDR3: CASSPSDEKLFF. The CDR3 DNA reads TGTGCCAGCTCCCCTAGCGATGAAAAACTGTTTTTT.

The rearrangement joins TRBV7-9 to TRBJ2-7; D may be TRBD1 (5 bases). The CDR3 spans 15 residues. CDR1 is SEHNR and CDR2 is FQNEAQ in the germline V gene (reference sequence). Deletions cut 1 base from V and 3 bases from J, with 13 bases between. The CDR3 sequence is CASSLGGPLGYEQYF. As DNA, the CDR3 is TGTGCCAGCAGCTTAGGGGGCCCTTTGGGCTACGAGCAGTACTTC.

This clone has only one observation. J is TRBJ1-1 and V is TRBV19; 10 nucleotides align to TRBD1. Germline assignment: CDR1 LNHDA and CDR2 SQIVND (reference sequence). V gave up 8 bases and J gave up 5 bases; unmatched junction bases: 8. The length of the CDR3 is 14 residues. CDR3 sequence (DNA): TGTGCCAGTTCTGACAGGGGGCGGAATACTGAAGCTTTCTTT. This translates into CASSDRGRNTEAFF.

As for this clone: One end of the junction does not line up with germline, which may come from a read error. The chain uses TRBV7-7 and TRBJ2-1; 10 nucleotides agree with TRBD1. The CDR3 has 15 residues. Germline-derived CDR1 and CDR2 are SSHAT and FNYEAQ (reference sequence). The CDR3 spells CASSPSGTGVYEQFF. As DNA, the CDR3 is TGTGCTAGCAGCCCTTCCGGGACAGGGGTTTATGAGCAGTTCTTC.

V gene TRBV21-1 combines with J gene TRBJ1-2; TRBD1, the table's D call, lacks a check against the DNA. TRBV21-1 is deemed a pseudogene. The CDR3 spans 15 residues. The CDR3 nucleotides are TGTGCCAGCAGCGGCAAGACAGGGGTGGACTATGGCTACACCTTC. Protein: CASSGKTGVDYGYTF.

The CDR3: CASSRLAGKRYEQYF. The CDR3 region has the DNA TGTGCCAGCAGCCGCCTTGCGGGAAAGAGGTACGAGCAGTACTTC. The V gene is TRBV11-2, the J gene TRBJ2-7, with a tentative D call TRBD2 (6 bases). The CDR3 is 15 residues long. Trimming took off 5 bases at V and 4 bases at J, with 18 bases between the two ends. The germline V gene has CDR1 SGHAT and CDR2 FQNNGV. Looking up the rest from reference TRBV11-2 and TRBJ2-7 gives the full variable domain: EAGVAQSPRYKIIEKRQSVAFWCNPISGHATLYWYQQILGQGPKLLIQFQNNGVVDDSQLPKDRFSAERLKGVDSTLKIQPAKLEDSAVYLCASSRLAGKRYEQYFGPGTRLTVT.

As concerns this clone: At one boundary the junction diverges from the germline segment, which might be a read error. CDR3 sequence reads: CASSLYFNF. CDR3 DNA sequence: TGCGCCAGCAGCCTCTATTTTAATTTC. The chain is built from TRBV4-3 and TRBJ2-7; D remains ambiguous. The CDR3 runs 9 residues. Looked up from germline, CDR1 is LGHNA and CDR2 is YSLEER.

The V and J genes are TRBV11-3 and TRBJ1-1; unclear D gene. The CDR3 spans 11 residues. Looked up from germline, CDR1 is SGHNT and CDR2 is YENEEA. The V gene lost 7 bases and the J gene lost 4 bases, with 7 bases spanning the gap. CDR3 residues: CASILGTEAFF. In DNA form, the CDR3 reads TGTGCCAGCATACTAGGCACTGAAGCTTTCTTT. Full variable domain (missing parts from reference TRBV11-3 and TRBJ1-1): EAGVVQSPRYKIIEKKQPVAFWCNPISGHNTLYWYLQNLGQGPELLIRYENEEAVDDSQLPKDRFSAERLKGVDSTLKIQPAELGDSAVYLCASILGTEAFFGQGTRLTVV.

V usage is TRBV5-1 and J usage is TRBJ2-5; 8 bases are a match to TRBD1. The junction had 9 bases not matched to a gene; V was cut back by 4 bases and J by 4 bases. CDR1 is SGHRS, CDR2 YFSETQ, per germline. There are 15 residues in the CDR3. Here the CDR3 reads CASSVVQGGIETQYF. Here the CDR3 DNA reads TGCGCCAGCAGCGTGGTACAGGGGGGTATAGAGACCCAGTACTTC.

V and J are TRBV5-1 and TRBJ2-7; 13 bases agree with TRBD2. The CDR3 is 15 amino acids. Trimming at V came to 1 base and at J to 6 bases, leaving 4 bases not matched to a gene. Germline-derived CDR1 and CDR2 are SGHRS and YFSETQ. CDR3 region: CASSLTSGRAGEQYF. CDR3 in DNA: TGCGCCAGCAGCTTGACTAGCGGGAGGGCCGGCGAGCAGTACTTC.

The chain carries TRBV18 and TRBJ1-2; 7 bases map to TRBD1. The trim removed 6 bases at V and 1 base at J, leaving 5 bases unmatched. Germline assignment: CDR1 KGHSH and CDR2 LQKENI. The length of the CDR3 is 14 residues. For the CDR3, the DNA is TGTGCCAGCTCGCGCGACAGGGTTAACTATGGCTACACCTTC. Its translation: CASSRDRVNYGYTF.

V gene TRBV7-4 combines with J gene TRBJ1-2; tentatively, D is TRBD1 (6 bases). CDR1 and CDR2 (germline): SGHVT, SQSDAQ. V lost 1 base and J lost 6, with 15 bases in between. The CDR3 is made up of 15 amino acids. The CDR3 loop is CASSLEGQGRDGYTF. CDR3 sequence (DNA): TGTGCCAGCAGCTTAGAGGGGCAGGGGAGAGATGGCTACACCTTC. Using reference TRBV7-4 and TRBJ1-2 for the parts outside the CDR3, the full variable domain is GAGVSQSPRYKVAKRGRDVALRCDSISGHVTLYWYRQTLGQGSEVLTYSQSDAQRDKSGRPSGRFSAERPERSVSTLKIQRTEQGDSAVYLCASSLEGQGRDGYTFGSGTRLTVV.

The V gene is TRBV4-3, the J gene TRBJ1-4; D gene uncertain. V lost 5 bases, J lost 4 bases, and 17 bases lay in between. CDR3 length equals 16 residues. The germline gives CDR1 LGHNA, CDR2 YSLEER. The CDR3 here is CASSKSARPGNEKLFF. Here the CDR3 DNA reads TGCGCCAGCAGCAAAAGTGCCAGGCCCGGTAATGAAAAACTGTTTTTT.

The chain uses TRBV28 and TRBJ2-1, with 7 bases identical to TRBD1. This CDR3 contains 13 residues. The germline gives CDR1 MDHEN, CDR2 SYDVKM. After removal of 3 bases from V and 6 bases from J, the junction contained 2 bases not matched to a gene. The CDR3 DNA reads TGTGCCAGCAGTTTGGACAGGCGCAATGAGCAGTTCTTC. This codes for CASSLDRRNEQFF. The full variable domain, rest sourced from reference TRBV28 and TRBJ2-1, is DVKVTQSSRYLVKRTGEKVFLECVQDMDHENMFWYRQDPGLGLRLIYFSYDVKMKEKGDIPEGYSVSREKKERFSLILESASTNQTSMYLCASSLDRRNEQFFGPGTRLTVL.

The chain links TRBV19 to TRBJ2-3, with D uncertain. CDR1 and CDR2 (germline): LNHDA, SQIVND (reference sequence). The CDR3 is made up of 15 amino acids. V was pared by 3 bases and J by 0 bases, with 10 bases between. The CDR3 region has the DNA TGTGCCAGTAGTATGAGCACTGCTAGCACAGATACGCAGTATTTT. This sequence encodes CASSMSTASTDTQYF.

The chain employs TRBV2 and TRBJ2-1, with D possibly called TRBD1 or TRBD2 (5 bases each). V lost 8 bases, J lost 10 bases, and 24 bases lay in between. Germline V CDR1 and CDR2: SNHLY, FYNNEI. This CDR3 has 15 amino acids. As DNA, the CDR3 is TGTGCCAGCTCATCCCTCCGAGGGGCTACGTTGGAGCAGTTCTTC. This sequence encodes CASSSLRGATLEQFF.

The V gene is TRBV6-1, the J gene TRBJ1-6; 9 nucleotides agree with TRBD1. V lost 0 bases to trimming and J lost 6 bases; unmatched junction nucleotides: 9. The CDR3 is made up of 18 amino acids. The germline gives CDR1 MNHNS, CDR2 SASEGT. CDR3 protein: CASSEAVGGDRVNSPLHF. The CDR3 region has the DNA TGTGCCAGCAGTGAAGCAGTGGGGGGGGACAGGGTTAATTCACCCCTCCACTTT.

The chain employs TRBV6-1 and TRBJ1-1; weak D call: TRBD1 (5 bases). CDR1 and CDR2 (germline): MNHNS, SASEGT. This CDR3 has 14 amino acids. V was cut by 3 bases and J by 4 bases, with 12 bases left in between. In nucleotides, the CDR3 is TGTGCCAGCAGTGATTGGGGGAGTATCACTGAAGCTTTCTTT. The encoded protein is CASSDWGSITEAFF.

The chain recombines TRBV18 with TRBJ2-3; 9 nucleotides match TRBD1. Germline V CDR1 and CDR2: KGHSH, LQKENI. V shed 2 bases, J shed 2 bases, and the junction held 8 bases outside the gene matches. This CDR3 is 17 amino acids long. In DNA form, the CDR3 reads TGTGCCAGCTCACCAGACCCGGGACAGGGATACACAGATACGCAGTATTTT. Encoded protein: CASSPDPGQGYTDTQYF.

This rearrangement joins TRBV15 to TRBJ1-3; D is possibly TRBD1 (5 bases). The CDR3 sequence is 15 residues long. Trimming shortened V by 4 bases and J by 1 base, and 11 bases separated the two germline ends. CDR1 and CDR2 (germline): LNHNV, YYDKDF (reference sequence). This chain's CDR3 is CATSTRDSSGNTIYF. DNA for the CDR3: TGTGCCACCAGCACTCGAGACAGTTCTGGAAACACCATATATTTT.

The V gene is TRBV18, the J gene TRBJ2-5, with 8 bases fitting TRBD1. Looked up from germline, CDR1 is KGHSH and CDR2 is LQKENI. The CDR3 loop spans 14 amino acids. The V gene end was trimmed by 0 bases and the J gene end by 5 bases; junction bases not matched to a gene: 2. CDR3 sequence: CASSPPRGRETQYF. In nucleotides, the CDR3 is TGTGCCAGCTCACCACCCAGGGGGCGTGAGACCCAGTACTTC.

The V and J genes are TRBV5-1 and TRBJ2-7, with D possibly TRBD2 on 6 matching bases. Germline V gene data show CDR1 as SGHRS and CDR2 as YFSETQ. This CDR3 is built from 16 residues. V was pared by 0 bases and J by 5 bases, with 18 bases between. The CDR3 region has the DNA TGCGCCAGCAGCTTGGGTAGTGGCGGGGCCCTGCACGAGCAGTACTTC. It codes for CASSLGSGGALHEQYF.

The CDR3 DNA is TGTGCCAGCAGCACCCTTTGGCCCTTCGGTTACTACGAGCAGTACTTC. Protein sequence: CASSTLWPFGYYEQYF. The genes are TRBV28 and TRBJ2-7; D ambiguous. The length of the CDR3 is 16 residues. Germline CDR1 and CDR2: MDHEN and SYDVKM. V was cut by 6 bases and J by 3 bases, with 21 bases left in between.

The chain combines TRBV5-1 with TRBJ2-2; 8 bases fit TRBD2. Germline V gives CDR1 SGHRS, CDR2 YFSETQ. With 4 bases clipped from V and 8 bases from J, the junction kept 13 bases outside the gene matches. This CDR3 contains 16 residues. The CDR3, as DNA: TGCGCCAGCAGCGCCTCTAGCGGGCTGGGCTTGGGGGAGCTGTTTTTT. Protein: CASSASSGLGLGELFF.

This clone was detected once. V usage is TRBV6-1 and J usage is TRBJ2-1; TRBD1 matches at 7 bases. The CDR3 covers 14 residues. V dropped 6 bases and J dropped 3; count of bases not matched to a gene: 5. Looked up from germline, CDR1 is MNHNS and CDR2 is SASEGT. DNA of the CDR3: TGTGCCAGCAGCCAGGGGGTTCTCTACAATGAGCAGTTCTTC. It yields the protein CASSQGVLYNEQFF.

The chain carries TRBV30 and TRBJ1-1, with unresolved D. The CDR3 is 15 amino acids. The germline gives CDR1 GTSNPN, CDR2 SVGIG (reference sequence). Trimming left V 3 bases short and J 5 bases short, with 19 bases between. The CDR3 reads CAWSLSPRLGTEAFF. In nucleotides, the CDR3 is TGTGCCTGGAGCCTGTCGCCTCGGCTGGGGACTGAAGCTTTCTTT.

This clone occurred once. J is TRBJ2-3 and V is TRBV6-1; 9 bases match TRBD1. Per germline, CDR1 MNHNS and CDR2 SASEGT. This CDR3 is 15 amino acids long. V lost 6 bases and J lost 3; bases outside the gene matches: 7. The CDR3 DNA reads TGTGCCAGCAGGCCCGGGACAGGGTGGACAGATACGCAGTATTTT. Its protein is CASRPGTGWTDTQYF.

This chain connects TRBV5-1 to TRBJ2-7; D is undetermined. V dropped 0 bases and J dropped 2 bases, with 9 bases sitting between them. From germline, CDR1 is SGHRS and CDR2 YFSETQ. CDR3 length: 14 residues. The CDR3: CASSLEGRTYEQYF. The CDR3 DNA is TGCGCCAGCAGCTTGGAGGGTAGAACCTACGAGCAGTACTTC.

The chain employs TRBV6-5 and TRBJ2-1; perhaps TRBD1 as D (6 bases). The CDR3 covers 13 residues. Germline V gene lookup returns CDR1 MNHEY and CDR2 SVGAGI. Trimming cost V 6 bases and J 11 bases, with 17 bases left between them. CDR3 DNA: TGTGCCAGCAGGGAATCGGGACAAAATAAGCAGTTCTTC. Translation: CASRESGQNKQFF.